This paragraph covers one T cell receptor beta chain sequence. Its antigen is unknown. This sample stems from a study of cytomegalovirus exposure and HLA in healthy donors. General observations from the study: Accurate prediction of most subjects' HLA-A and HLA-B alleles from TCR beta sequences was reported. Cytomegalovirus-associated status was assigned to roughly 160 TCR beta chains.

Both 60 Vbeta primers and 13 Jbeta primers went into the PCR. The assay was immunoSEQ multiplex PCR, and TCRdb's table has in-frame clones only and misses some. The data hold 250,000 to 350,000 clones, with 86% observed a single time. V dropped 6 bases and J dropped 4 bases, with 15 bases sitting between them. This CDR3 has 14 residues. The germline gives CDR1 MDHEN, CDR2 SYDVKM. The rearrangement joins TRBV28 to TRBJ1-2; D call uncertain. Sequenced: PBMCs. The receptor's source is a man between 40 and 49 years old in good health and CMV-seropositive. This CDR3 is CASSPPAGSYGYTF. CDR3 sequence (DNA): TGTGCCAGCAGCCCTCCGGCGGGGAGCTATGGCTACACCTTC.